These 28 T cell receptor beta chains came from one sample sequenced in a study of tumor-infiltrating lymphocytes in oesophageal squamous cell carcinoma. TCRdb itself ran the PCR reads through MiXCR, one entry per CDR3 protein. Found here are 10,000 to 15,000 distinct CDR3 sequences, roughly 50% of them singletons; the top ten hold under 25%. The source material was esophageal tumor tissue. The origin of the receptors is a male donor with esophageal squamous cell carcinoma.

This chain links TRBV10-2 with TRBJ1-5; D ambiguous. This CDR3 has 13 amino acids. Trimming took off 3 bases at V and 2 bases at J, with 5 bases between the two ends. Germline lookup yields CDR1 WSHSY and CDR2 SAAADI. In DNA form, the CDR3 reads TGCGCCAGCAGTGATTGGGGCAATCAGCCCCAGCATTTT. Encoded protein: CASSDWGNQPQHF.

The chain combines TRBV12-3 or TRBV12-4 with TRBJ2-4; perhaps D is TRBD1 or TRBD2 (5 bases each). The CDR3 has 12 residues. Between the trimmed V and J ends, which lost 7 bases and 13 bases, there was a span of 17 bases. This CDR3 is CASNFLGGIQYF. CDR3 nucleotides: TGTGCCAGCAATTTCCTTGGGGGTATCCAGTACTTC.

The J gene is TRBJ2-2, the V gene TRBV20-1; TRBD2 aligns across 10 bases. The CDR3 runs to 11 residues. CDR1 is DFQATT, CDR2 SNEGSKA, per germline (reference sequence). CDR3 loop: CGLAVLGELFF. The CDR3 coding sequence is TGCGGACTAGCGGTGCTCGGGGAGCTGTTTTTT.

The chain has TRBV7-2 and TRBJ2-7, with 8 bases identical to TRBD1. V lost 1 base, J lost 7 bases, and 9 bases stayed unmatched. Germline values: CDR1 SGHTA, CDR2 FQGNSA. The CDR3 totals 15 residues. In DNA, the CDR3 is TGTGCCAGCAGCTTAGATCCAGGGGGCGTGAATGAGCAGTACTTC. It encodes CASSLDPGGVNEQYF.

The V call is TRBV7-4, the J call TRBJ2-5; 10 positions match TRBD2. The length of the CDR3 is 14 residues. Germline CDR1 SGHVT, CDR2 SQSDAQ. V lost 8 bases to trimming and J lost 11 bases; unmatched junction nucleotides: 14. The CDR3 DNA reads as TGTGCCAGCGATACTAGCGGGAACTACAATGAGCAGTACTTC. Translation: CASDTSGNYNEQYF. Combining the CDR3 with reference TRBV7-4 and TRBJ2-5 gives the whole variable domain GAGVSQSPRYKVAKRGRDVALRCDSISGHVTLYWYRQTLGQGSEVLTYSQSDAQRDKSGRPSGRFSAERPERSVSTLKIQRTEQGDSAVYLCASDTSGNYNEQYFGPGTRLLVL.

The chain recombines TRBV7-2 with TRBJ2-5; 12 bases fit TRBD2. The J call may be wrong; the DNA end is better matched by TRBJ2-7. This CDR3 spans 17 amino acids. Germline CDR1 is SGHTA and CDR2 is FQGNSA. DNA for the CDR3: TGTGCCAGCAGCTTAGCTGGGACTAGCGGGTTTCAGTACGAGCAGTACTTC. Protein sequence: CASSLAGTSGFQYEQYF.

Note on this clonotype: The conserved phenylalanine or tryptophan is not found at the CDR3 terminus, so this likely reflects a read error. The chain uses TRBV7-8 and TRBJ2-5; unclear D gene. The DNA matches TRBJ2-1 better at its end, which makes the J call doubtful. Germline lookup yields CDR1 SGHVS and CDR2 FQNEAQ. CDR3 length equals 16 residues. The CDR3 sequence is CASSHTSGSTYNEQFL. CDR3 sequence (DNA): TGTGCCAGCAGCCACACTTCCGGGTCCACCTACAATGAGCAGTTCTTA.

The chain has TRBV7-9 and TRBJ1-4, with D possibly matching TRBD1 (5 bases). The CDR3 loop spans 18 amino acids. The germline gives CDR1 SEHNR, CDR2 FQNEAQ (reference sequence). The germline V and J ends were trimmed by 5 bases and 16 bases, with 35 bases remaining between them. DNA for the CDR3: TGTGCCAGCAGCCTCGTCCCGGGACTAGCGGGGAAATCCTACGAGCAGTTTTTT. Protein sequence: CASSLVPGLAGKSYEQFF.

V gene TRBV6-5 combines with J gene TRBJ2-1; D tentatively reads TRBD1 or TRBD2 (5 bases each). The ends were cut back, 2 bases at V and 0 bases at J, with 14 bases in the middle. CDR1 is MNHEY and CDR2 is SVGAGI in the germline V gene. The length of the CDR3 is 17 residues. The CDR3 spells CASSYTAGTHSYNEQFF. The CDR3 DNA is TGTGCCAGCAGTTACACCGCCGGGACCCACTCCTACAATGAGCAGTTCTTC.

V and J are TRBV7-6 and TRBJ2-5; no firm D call. CDR3 length equals 12 residues. Germline V lookup: CDR1 SGHVS, CDR2 FNYEAQ. Trimming removed 5 bases from V and 5 bases from J, with 9 bases in between. The CDR3 nucleotides read TGTGCCAGCAGCGACCCCGGGGAGACCCAGTACTTC. It is translated as CASSDPGETQYF.

About this clonotype: This may stem from a read error, because a much larger clone lies one nucleotide away. This CDR3 reads CASSHVLGTYGVEQYF. The CDR3 DNA follows: TGTGCCAGCAGCCACGTTTTAGGTACCTACGGGGTAGAGCAGTACTTC. The chain recombines TRBV14 with TRBJ2-5, with D possibly being TRBD2 (5 bases). Trimming stripped 3 bases from V and 11 bases from J, with 25 bases between. CDR3 size: 16 residues. CDR1 SGHDN and CDR2 FVKESK come from the germline V gene.

V is TRBV24-1 and J is TRBJ2-3, with 9 bases aligning to TRBD1. The end of the DNA is better explained by TRBJ2-1, so the J call may be wrong. The CDR3 loop spans 17 amino acids. CDR1 KGHDR and CDR2 SFDVKD come from the germline V gene. The CDR3 reads CATSDRNLDRGVNEQFF. CDR3 in DNA: TGTGCCACCAGTGATCGGAATCTTGACAGGGGGGTAAATGAGCAGTTCTTC.

In this sample, this clonotype turned up a few times. J is TRBJ2-5 and V is TRBV7-6; D perhaps matches TRBD2 (6 bases). This CDR3 spans 16 amino acids. Trimming stripped 6 bases from V and 5 bases from J, with 22 bases between. CDR1 is SGHVS and CDR2 is FNYEAQ in the germline V gene. The CDR3 loop is CASSPTPGLQSETQYF. The CDR3 DNA sequence: TGTGCCAGCAGTCCTACTCCGGGACTTCAGTCCGAGACCCAGTACTTC.

This clonotype was seen a few times. This chain joins TRBV29-1 and TRBJ2-1, with 10 bases identical to TRBD2. This CDR3 has 12 residues. V was clipped by 7 bases and J by 7 bases; unmatched bases: 4. The germline V gene has CDR1 SQVTM and CDR2 ANQGSEA. Written as DNA, the CDR3 is TGCAGCGGCCGAGCGGGAGGGAATGAGCAGTTCTTC. Its protein product is CSGRAGGNEQFF.

This clonotype was detected a few times. The V and J genes are TRBV6-1 and TRBJ2-1, with 10 bases aligning to TRBD2. Looked up from germline, CDR1 is MNHNS and CDR2 is SASEGT. Trimming took 6 bases from V and 9 from J; bases not matched to a gene: 11. This CDR3 has 15 amino acids. The CDR3 bases are TGTGCCAGCAGACGGTCTAGCGGGAGTTTCAGTGAGCAGTTCTTC. Translated, it gives CASRRSSGSFSEQFF.

In its sample, this clonotype was seen many times. The V and J genes are TRBV7-6 and TRBJ2-1; 10 nucleotides align to TRBD2. After removal of 0 bases from V and 6 bases from J, the junction contained 5 bases not matched to a gene. CDR1 and CDR2 (germline): SGHVS, FNYEAQ. The CDR3 extends over 16 amino acids. As DNA, the CDR3 is TGTGCCAGCAGCTTAGCCACGGCTAGCGGGAGCAATGAGCAGTTCTTC. Its protein is CASSLATASGSNEQFF.

This clonotype has a handful of counts. The rearrangement links TRBV10-1 to TRBJ2-3, with unresolved D. The CDR3 is made up of 12 amino acids. Germline V gene lookup returns CDR1 WNHNN and CDR2 SYGVQD (reference sequence). Trimming stripped 2 bases from V and 6 bases from J, with 6 bases between. In DNA, the CDR3 is TGCGCCAGCAGTGAGAGTAGGGATACGCAGTATTTT. It translates to CASSESRDTQYF.

By share of the sample, this clonotype is medium-sized. A clone one base away is much larger, so this may be a read error. This chain connects TRBV27 to TRBJ2-1; 8 bases fit TRBD2. The closer fit of TRBJ2-7 to the DNA end suggests the J call may be wrong. This CDR3 comprises 16 residues. Germline V gene lookup returns CDR1 MNHEY and CDR2 SMNVEV (reference sequence). In nucleotides, the CDR3 is TGTGCCAGCAGTCTCACTAGCGGAGCACTCTACAATGAGCAGTACTTC. Protein product: CASSLTSGALYNEQYF.

The rearrangement links TRBV7-8 to TRBJ2-5; D is unresolved. The V and J ends lost 5 bases and 2 bases respectively, with 12 bases between them. The CDR3 runs 14 residues. The germline V gene encodes CDR1 SGHVS and CDR2 FQNEAQ. CDR3 coding DNA: TGTGCCAGCAGCCCAGTGGGCGTACAAGAGACCCAGTACTTC. Its protein product is CASSPVGVQETQYF. The full variable domain, completed using reference TRBV7-8 and TRBJ2-5, is GAGVSQSPRYKVAKRGQDVALRCDPISGHVSLFWYQQALGQGPEFLTYFQNEAQLDKSGLPSDRFFAERPEGSVSTLKIQRTQQEDSAVYLCASSPVGVQETQYFGPGTRLLVL.

This clonotype was detected only once. The gene calls are TRBV7-8 and TRBJ2-3; D perhaps matches TRBD1 (6 bases). The V gene's germline CDR1 is SGHVS and CDR2 FQNEAQ. This CDR3 is 15 amino acids long. V shed 6 bases and J shed 6 bases, with 19 bases lying between them. This CDR3 is CASRRTGNPRDTQYF. The CDR3 DNA reads as TGTGCCAGCAGGCGAACAGGGAATCCCCGGGATACGCAGTATTTT. Filled out from reference TRBV7-8 and TRBJ2-3, the complete variable domain reads GAGVSQSPRYKVAKRGQDVALRCDPISGHVSLFWYQQALGQGPEFLTYFQNEAQLDKSGLPSDRFFAERPEGSVSTLKIQRTQQEDSAVYLCASRRTGNPRDTQYFGPGTRLTVL.

This chain links TRBV6-5 with TRBJ2-1, with D tentatively TRBD1 or TRBD2 (6 bases each). This CDR3 region has 17 residues. CDR1 is MNHEY and CDR2 is SVGAGI in the germline V gene. V lost 0 bases and J 2 bases, leaving 14 bases between the germline ends. CDR3 loop: CASSYSRGVGPYNEQFF. Here the CDR3 DNA reads TGTGCCAGCAGTTACTCGAGGGGGGTAGGGCCCTACAATGAGCAGTTCTTC.

V is TRBV7-3 and J is TRBJ2-7, with TRBD2 matching over 13 bases. The J call is doubtful: the DNA matches TRBJ2-1 better. The germline V gene has CDR1 SGHTA and CDR2 FQGTGA. CDR3 size: 16 residues. CDR3 in DNA: TGTGCCAGCAGTTCATTGGGACTAGCGGGGTACAATGAGCAGTTCTTC. Amino acids: CASSSLGLAGYNEQFF.

In the case of this clonotype: This likely comes from a read error, as the CDR3 has no conserved phenylalanine or tryptophan at its end. The limits of the CDR3 on the DNA are not certain, so only TCRdb's listed CDR3 is given. The chain links TRBV25-1 to TRBJ2-7; the table's D call TRBD2 went unverified against the DNA. The CDR3 is made up of 16 amino acids, end residues included. CDR1 and CDR2 (germline): MGHDK, SYGVNS. This chain's CDR3 is CASSETLGSYGYTFGS.

This clonotype was recorded only once. The chain has TRBV12-3 or TRBV12-4 and TRBJ2-3; 15 nucleotides align to TRBD2. The end of the DNA fits TRBJ2-7 better, so the J call may be wrong. This CDR3 spans 19 amino acids. The chain's CDR3 is CASSYSGLAGGGRAYEQYF. DNA of the CDR3: TGTGCCAGCAGTTACTCGGGACTAGCGGGAGGCGGGCGGGCCTACGAGCAGTACTTC.

The chain recombines TRBV7-2 with TRBJ2-3; the D gene is possibly TRBD2 (5 bases). CDR3 length: 13 residues. Germline V gives CDR1 SGHTA, CDR2 FQGNSA. The V end lost 0 bases, the J end lost 4 bases, and 5 bases lay between the germline ends. Here the CDR3 DNA reads TGTGCCAGCAGCTTAGCGCGGGCAGATACGCAGTATTTT. This gives the protein CASSLARADTQYF.

The gene calls are TRBV2 and TRBJ2-5, with D tentatively TRBD2 (7 bases). Germline CDR1 reads SNHLY; CDR2 reads FYNNEI. V lost 9 bases, J lost 5 bases, and 13 bases lay in between. This CDR3 comprises 12 residues. This chain's CDR3 is CASRGGGETQYF. The CDR3 region has the DNA TGTGCCAGTAGAGGGGGAGGGGAGACCCAGTACTTC.

The chain links TRBV7-6 to TRBJ2-3; TRBD2 matches 12 bases. The J call may not be correct, given that the DNA end is closer to TRBJ2-1. The CDR3 loop spans 17 amino acids. The V gene's germline CDR1 is SGHVS and CDR2 FNYEAQ. CDR3 region: CASSKWTSGTTYNEQFF. CDR3 nucleotide sequence: TGTGCCAGCAGCAAATGGACTAGCGGGACTACCTACAATGAGCAGTTCTTC.

This chain joins TRBV27 and TRBJ2-5, with 13 nucleotides matching TRBD2. TRBJ2-1 matches the DNA end more closely, so the J call is doubtful. Germline V gene lookup returns CDR1 MNHEY and CDR2 SMNVEV (reference sequence). CDR3 length: 16 amino acids. CDR3 loop: CASSPMGLAGSNEQFF. CDR3 bases: TGTGCCAGCAGTCCGATGGGACTAGCGGGATCTAATGAGCAGTTCTTC.